A selection of T cell receptor beta chains follows, all from one sample in a study of CD8 T cells in Susac syndrome. TCRdb re-analysed the immunoSEQ multiplex PCR reads in MiXCR, keeping a single row per CDR3 protein. The sample yields 120,000 to 150,000 distinct CDR3 sequences, roughly 94% seen once. The sample comprised CD4+ T cells from PBMCs. These receptors all come from a human donor in good health. The CDR3 runs from the conserved cysteine through the conserved F or W. Fields, in order: D gene, clone size, V gene, J gene, CDR3 protein, CDR3 DNA. A D gene is named only where the DNA matches it firmly. The size field is filled for only some rows; it gives once, few, many or a size class.

d_call: TRBD1; clone_size: -; v_call: TRBV27; j_call: TRBJ2-1; cdr3_aa: CASSLQGLSSYNEQFF; cdr3_nt: TGTGCCAGCAGTCTACAGGGGCTGAGCTCCTACAATGAGCAGTTCTTC
d_call: TRBD2; clone_size: -; v_call: TRBV5-1; j_call: TRBJ2-3; cdr3_aa: CASSREGTDTQYF; cdr3_nt: TGCGCCAGCAGTCGGGAGGGCACAGATACGCAGTATTTT
d_call: TRBD2; clone_size: -; v_call: TRBV5-4; j_call: TRBJ2-2; cdr3_aa: CASSLWLAGTGELFF; cdr3_nt: TGTGCCAGCAGCTTGTGGCTAGCGGGAACCGGGGAGCTGTTTTTT
d_call: -; clone_size: -; v_call: TRBV12-3/TRBV12-4; j_call: TRBJ1-3; cdr3_aa: CASSFEGLSGNTIYF; cdr3_nt: TGTGCCAGCAGTTTTGAGGGTCTCTCTGGAAACACCATATATTTT
d_call: TRBD1; clone_size: -; v_call: TRBV19; j_call: TRBJ2-7; cdr3_aa: CASSRTGGVSGYEQYF; cdr3_nt: TGTGCCAGTAGCAGGACAGGGGGCGTTAGTGGCTACGAGCAGTACTTC
d_call: -; clone_size: -; v_call: TRBV3-1; j_call: TRBJ1-1; cdr3_aa: CASSPRGAMNTEAFF; cdr3_nt: TGTGCCAGCAGCCCCCGGGGGGCCATGAACACTGAAGCTTTCTTT
d_call: -; clone_size: -; v_call: TRBV6-6; j_call: TRBJ1-5; cdr3_aa: CASSYSRAATNQPQHF; cdr3_nt: TGTGCCAGCAGTTACTCGAGGGCGGCAACCAATCAGCCCCAGCATTTT
d_call: -; clone_size: few; v_call: TRBV12-3/TRBV12-4; j_call: TRBJ2-7; cdr3_aa: CASSLYGYEQYF; cdr3_nt: TGTGCCAGCAGTTTATATGGATACGAGCAGTACTTC
d_call: TRBD2; clone_size: -; v_call: TRBV6-5; j_call: TRBJ2-1; cdr3_aa: CASSYQLPGLAGGSDNEQFF; cdr3_nt: TGTGCCAGCAGTTACCAATTACCTGGCCTAGCGGGAGGATCGGACAATGAGCAGTTCTTC
d_call: -; clone_size: -; v_call: TRBV6-1; j_call: TRBJ1-4; cdr3_aa: CASRRTANVEKLFF; cdr3_nt: TGTGCCAGCAGAAGGACAGCCAATGTGGAAAAACTGTTTTTT
d_call: -; clone_size: -; v_call: TRBV3-1; j_call: TRBJ2-3; cdr3_aa: CASMGTVDTDTQYF; cdr3_nt: TGTGCCAGCATGGGAACCGTAGATACAGATACGCAGTATTTT
d_call: -; clone_size: -; v_call: TRBV5-4; j_call: TRBJ2-1; cdr3_aa: CASSLGAGPYNEQFF; cdr3_nt: TGTGCCAGCAGCTTGGGGGCAGGGCCCTACAATGAGCAGTTCTTC
d_call: TRBD1; clone_size: -; v_call: TRBV12-3/TRBV12-4; j_call: TRBJ1-2; cdr3_aa: CASIITRTGNYGYTF; cdr3_nt: TGTGCCAGCATAATCACCCGGACAGGGAACTATGGCTACACCTTC
d_call: -; clone_size: few; v_call: TRBV3-1; j_call: TRBJ2-7; cdr3_aa: CASSPTPSYEQYF; cdr3_nt: TGTGCCAGCAGCCCGACACCATCCTACGAGCAGTACTTC
d_call: -; clone_size: -; v_call: TRBV2; j_call: TRBJ1-5; cdr3_aa: CASSQNTGSVQPQHF; cdr3_nt: TGTGCCAGCAGTCAAAATACAGGGTCGGTTCAGCCCCAGCATTTT
d_call: -; clone_size: once; v_call: TRBV20-1; j_call: TRBJ2-5; cdr3_aa: CSGQLQETQYF; cdr3_nt: TGCAGTGGACAACTCCAAGAGACCCAGTACTTC
d_call: -; clone_size: -; v_call: TRBV25-1; j_call: TRBJ1-1; cdr3_aa: CASRAIDMGNTEAFF; cdr3_nt: TGTGCCAGCCGTGCCATCGACATGGGGAACACTGAAGCTTTCTTT
d_call: -; clone_size: -; v_call: TRBV28; j_call: TRBJ2-7; cdr3_aa: CASSSSRYEQYF; cdr3_nt: TGTGCCAGCAGTTCCTCTCGTTACGAGCAGTACTTC
d_call: -; clone_size: -; v_call: TRBV18; j_call: TRBJ2-2; cdr3_aa: CASSPPRSPGELFF; cdr3_nt: TGTGCCAGCTCACCACCGCGTAGCCCCGGGGAGCTGTTTTTT
d_call: -; clone_size: -; v_call: TRBV4-1; j_call: TRBJ1-1; cdr3_aa: CASSQGEGNTEAFF; cdr3_nt: TGCGCCAGCAGCCAAGGGGAGGGGAACACTGAAGCTTTCTTT
d_call: -; clone_size: -; v_call: TRBV20-1; j_call: TRBJ1-1; cdr3_aa: CSASTFMNTEAFF; cdr3_nt: TGCAGTGCTTCGACTTTCATGAACACTGAAGCTTTCTTT